The 29 T cell receptor beta chains below come from one sample, sequenced in a study of T cell responses to AZD1222 COVID-19 vaccine. Assay used: immunoSEQ multiplex PCR; TCRdb lists only in-frame clones, some missing. Of 200,000 or so clones listed, 85% to 95% are singletons. Material: peripheral blood, obtained on day 0 of AZD1222 vaccination. These receptors came from an adult in good health.

The chain joins TRBV18 to TRBJ1-1, with unresolved D. V was trimmed by 6 bases and J by 9 bases, leaving 20 bases between them. The CDR3 covers 14 residues. Germline V gene sequence: CDR1 KGHSH, CDR2 LQKENI. This CDR3 is CASSITVEVTQAFF. CDR3 in DNA: TGTGCCAGCTCGATTACCGTGGAGGTTACCCAAGCTTTCTTT.

The rearrangement joins TRBV11-2 to TRBJ1-1, with D possibly TRBD1 on 5 matching bases. The CDR3 has 15 amino acids. Germline V gene lookup returns CDR1 SGHAT and CDR2 FQNNGV. V lost 1 base, J lost 2 bases, and 11 bases lay in between. The DNA for the CDR3 is TGTGCCAGCAGCTTAGCCCCAGGGCTAAACACTGAAGCTTTCTTT. Translating gives CASSLAPGLNTEAFF.

V gene TRBV6-5 combines with J gene TRBJ2-1; possibly TRBD2 for D (5 bases). Trimming shortened V by 0 bases and J by 0 bases, and 9 bases separated the two germline ends. Per the germline V gene, CDR1 is MNHEY and CDR2 is SVGAGI. The CDR3 has 16 amino acids. CDR3 DNA sequence: TGTGCCAGCAGTTACTCCGCGGGCTCCTCCTACAATGAGCAGTTCTTC. Translating gives CASSYSAGSSYNEQFF.

CDR3 bases: TGTGCCAGCAGCCATTGGGACACGGTTAACGGGGAGCTGTTTTTT. Its translation is CASSHWDTVNGELFF. This rearrangement joins TRBV7-9 to TRBJ2-2; D may be TRBD1 (6 bases). V shed 5 bases and J shed 7 bases, with 17 bases lying between them. CDR3 length: 15 residues. Germline assignment: CDR1 SEHNR and CDR2 FQNEAQ (reference sequence).

The chain joins TRBV29-1 to TRBJ1-5; 11 nucleotides match TRBD1. Germline CDR1 is SQVTM and CDR2 is ANQGSEA. The CDR3 is 14 residues long. The V and J ends lost 6 bases and 0 bases, in that order; junction bases with no gene match: 1. The CDR3 protein is CSVGTGGSNQPQHF. CDR3 nucleotide sequence: TGCAGCGTCGGGACAGGGGGTAGCAATCAGCCCCAGCATTTT.

The chain employs TRBV11-2 and TRBJ1-1, with D perhaps matching TRBD1 (6 bases). V was clipped by 3 bases and J by 8 bases, with 13 bases between them. Germline lookup yields CDR1 SGHAT and CDR2 FQNNGV. The CDR3 extends over 13 amino acids. In nucleotides, the CDR3 is TGTGCCAGCAGCTTGACCAGGGGTGGGGAAGCTTTCTTT. Encoded protein: CASSLTRGGEAFF. The entire variable domain, with the rest obtained from reference TRBV11-2 and TRBJ1-1, is as follows: EAGVAQSPRYKIIEKRQSVAFWCNPISGHATLYWYQQILGQGPKLLIQFQNNGVVDDSQLPKDRFSAERLKGVDSTLKIQPAKLEDSAVYLCASSLTRGGEAFFGQGTRLTVV.

The genes are TRBV5-8 and TRBJ2-7; D remains ambiguous. The V gene lost 0 bases and the J gene lost 0 bases, with 22 bases spanning the gap. CDR3 length: 19 amino acids. The germline CDR1 and CDR2 sequences are SGHTS and YDEGEE. CDR3 amino acids: CASSLGERAATTFSYEQYV. Here the CDR3 DNA reads TGTGCCAGCAGCTTGGGGGAAAGGGCCGCTACCACTTTCTCCTACGAGCAGTACGTC.

V is TRBV3-1 (or the pseudogene TRBV3-2) and J is TRBJ2-7; TRBD1 agrees at 7 bases. Germline V gene lookup returns CDR1 LGHDT and CDR2 YNNKEL (reference sequence). The V and J ends lost 5 bases and 2 bases, in that order; junction bases with no gene match: 3. There are 13 residues in the CDR3. This chain's CDR3 is CASSGTATYEQYF. CDR3 sequence (DNA): TGTGCCAGCAGCGGGACAGCTACCTACGAGCAGTACTTC.

This chain links TRBV2 with TRBJ2-2; 7 nucleotides agree with TRBD1. Germline CDR1 reads SNHLY; CDR2 reads FYNNEI. The length of the CDR3 is 13 residues. With V trimmed by 7 bases and J by 4 bases, 3 bases remained unmatched. The CDR3 nucleotides are TGTGCCAGCACCTACAGGGGCACCGGGGAGCTGTTTTTT. Translated, it gives CASTYRGTGELFF.

This chain connects TRBV19 to TRBJ1-1; D possibly corresponds to TRBD1 (6 bases). CDR3 length equals 13 residues. Per germline, CDR1 LNHDA and CDR2 SQIVND (reference sequence). V was trimmed by 5 bases and J by 5 bases, leaving 12 bases between them. CDR3 sequence (DNA): TGTGCCAGTAGTTTACAGGGTGGGACTGAAGCTTTCTTT. Amino acid sequence: CASSLQGGTEAFF.

The rearrangement uses TRBV6-5 and TRBJ2-3; TRBD1 matches at 7 bases. The junction had 8 bases not matched to a gene; V was cut back by 6 bases and J by 2 bases. CDR3 size: 15 residues. Germline loops: CDR1 MNHEY, CDR2 SVGAGI. The CDR3 bases are TGTGCCAGCAGCTGGACAGGTTGGGTCACAGATACGCAGTATTTT. Protein sequence: CASSWTGWVTDTQYF.

The CDR3 DNA follows: TGTGCCAGCAGCACCAGACAGGGGAGCTCCTATAATTCACCCCTCCACTTT. Its protein is CASSTRQGSSYNSPLHF. The gene calls are TRBV11-2 and TRBJ1-6, with 8 bases that match TRBD1. This CDR3 has 17 amino acids. The V gene's germline CDR1 is SGHAT and CDR2 FQNNGV. V shed 5 bases and J 0 bases; nucleotides not matched to a gene: 6.

Ten or more counts support this clone. The V call is TRBV27, the J call TRBJ2-7, with D tentatively TRBD1 (7 bases). Germline V lookup: CDR1 MNHEY, CDR2 SMNVEV (reference sequence). This CDR3 is 14 amino acids long. Between the trimmed V and J ends, which lost 5 bases and 2 bases, there was a span of 13 bases. The CDR3, as DNA: TGTGCCAGCAGTCTCCAGGGGGGAGCCTACGAGCAGTACTTC. This sequence encodes CASSLQGGAYEQYF.

CDR3 region: CASSFLREGYGYTF. The CDR3 bases are TGTGCCAGCAGCTTCCTCAGGGAGGGCTATGGCTACACCTTC. This sequence joins TRBV7-2 and TRBJ1-2; weak D call: TRBD1 (5 bases). This CDR3 spans 14 amino acids. Germline V gives CDR1 SGHTA, CDR2 FQGNSA. V was shortened by 3 bases and J by 4 bases, with 12 bases between the two germline ends. Full variable domain (rest looked up from reference TRBV7-2 and TRBJ1-2): GAGVSQSPSNKVTEKGKDVELRCDPISGHTALYWYRQSLGQGLEFLIYFQGNSAPDKSGLPSDRFSAERTGGSVSTLTIQRTQQEDSAVYLCASSFLREGYGYTFGSGTRLTVV.

The chain uses TRBV7-2 and TRBJ2-2; D tentatively fits TRBD1 or TRBD2 (5 bases each). Germline CDR1 SGHTA, CDR2 FQGNSA. The ends were cut back, 1 base at V and 0 bases at J, with 15 bases in the middle. This CDR3 is built from 18 residues. CDR3 amino acids: CASSLGPLGRANTGELFF. As DNA, the CDR3 is TGTGCCAGCAGCTTAGGCCCGTTGGGGCGGGCGAACACCGGGGAGCTGTTTTTT.

This chain uses TRBV5-5 with TRBJ2-1; 10 bases match TRBD1. The CDR3 totals 15 residues. With 0 bases clipped from V and 6 bases from J, the junction kept 3 bases outside the gene matches. The germline V gene has CDR1 SGHKS and CDR2 YYEKEE (reference sequence). CDR3: CASSLGTGGFNEQFF. The CDR3 nucleotides are TGTGCCAGCAGCTTGGGGACAGGGGGGTTCAATGAGCAGTTCTTC.

This CDR3 is CASSWGQIDTDTQYF. The CDR3 nucleotides read TGCGCCAGCAGCTGGGGACAGATCGACACAGATACGCAGTATTTT. The chain links TRBV5-1 to TRBJ2-3; 7 bases fit TRBD1. V was clipped by 3 bases and J by 2 bases; unmatched bases: 6. This CDR3 region has 15 residues. Germline V gene data show CDR1 as SGHRS and CDR2 as YFSETQ.

This chain uses TRBV18 with TRBJ1-2, with 7 positions matching TRBD1. V shed 2 bases, J shed 8 bases, and the junction held 8 bases outside the gene matches. The V gene's germline CDR1 is KGHSH and CDR2 LQKENI. The CDR3 is 14 amino acids. CDR3 residues: CASSPKEQGIGYTF. The CDR3 bases are TGTGCCAGCTCACCAAAAGAACAGGGGATCGGCTACACCTTC.

This chain links TRBV6-6 with TRBJ1-4; no firm D call. The germline V gene encodes CDR1 MNHNY and CDR2 SVGAGI (reference sequence). Trimming stripped 4 bases from V and 3 bases from J, with 3 bases between. The CDR3 spans 12 residues. Written as DNA, the CDR3 is TGTGCCAGCAGTTCCCCTAATGAAAAACTGTTTTTT. This translates into CASSSPNEKLFF.

The rearrangement uses TRBV7-2 and TRBJ1-2; 8 bases map to TRBD1. This CDR3 is 14 amino acids long. The germline V gene has CDR1 SGHTA and CDR2 FQGNSA. The V and J ends lost 5 bases and 8 bases, in that order; junction bases with no gene match: 10. For the CDR3, the DNA is TGTGCCAGCAGCCCTAATCTAGGACAGGGAGGCTACACCTTC. It translates to CASSPNLGQGGYTF.

This sequence joins TRBV7-9 and TRBJ1-2; D might be TRBD1 (5 bases). Trimming removed 1 base at V and 4 bases at J, with 10 bases between. The CDR3 loop spans 14 amino acids. The germline CDR1 and CDR2 sequences are SEHNR and FQNEAQ (reference sequence). The CDR3 loop reads CASSLVGAAYGYTF. Written as DNA, the CDR3 is TGTGCCAGCAGCTTAGTCGGGGCCGCCTATGGCTACACCTTC.

The rearrangement joins TRBV5-6 to TRBJ2-2; 9 bases are shared with TRBD1. The CDR3 is made up of 15 amino acids. Per germline, CDR1 SGHDT and CDR2 YYEEEE. V shed 6 bases and J 6 bases; nucleotides not matched to a gene: 9. In DNA, the CDR3 is TGTGCCAGCACCGGGACAGGGTGGCGCGCCGGGGAGCTGTTTTTT. Translated, it gives CASTGTGWRAGELFF.

J is TRBJ2-7 and V is TRBV18; D uncertain. This CDR3 region has 14 residues. Trimming shortened V by 4 bases and J by 2 bases, and 12 bases separated the two germline ends. CDR1 and CDR2 from the germline V gene are KGHSH and LQKENI. The CDR3 DNA sequence: TGTGCCAGCTCACATTCCGGCGACCCCTACGAGCAGTACTTC. Translated, it gives CASSHSGDPYEQYF.

The chain uses TRBV10-3 and TRBJ2-1; D is ambiguous. The V end was cut by 2 bases, the J end by 4 bases, with 9 bases between. The CDR3 is made up of 14 amino acids. Germline CDR1 ENHRY, CDR2 SYGVKD. The CDR3 protein is CAISELMEYNEQFF. The CDR3 DNA is TGTGCCATCAGTGAGCTTATGGAGTACAATGAGCAGTTCTTC.

J is TRBJ2-7 and V is TRBV12-5, with 7 bases lining up with TRBD1. The CDR3 has 15 amino acids. Germline values: CDR1 LGHNT, CDR2 FRNRAP. V dropped 0 bases and J dropped 5; count of bases not matched to a gene: 7. The CDR3: CASGLVIGGRDEQYF. In DNA, the CDR3 is TGTGCTAGTGGTTTGGTTATAGGGGGCCGCGACGAGCAGTACTTC.

For the CDR3, the DNA is TGCGCCAGCAGCCAAGTACGGGTACCGAGTGAAAAACTGTTTTTT. This encodes CASSQVRVPSEKLFF. V usage is TRBV4-1 and J usage is TRBJ1-4; D is undetermined. The CDR3 runs 15 residues. Germline CDR1 and CDR2: MGHRA and YSYEKL. The V and J ends lost 1 base and 7 bases respectively, with 13 bases between them.

This clone was recorded only once. The rearrangement joins TRBV7-9 to TRBJ2-1; 9 bases line up with TRBD1. After removal of 5 bases from V and 9 bases from J, the junction contained 17 bases not matched to a gene. Germline values: CDR1 SEHNR, CDR2 FQNEAQ (reference sequence). This CDR3 contains 17 residues. The CDR3 nucleotides are TGTGCCAGCAGCCCGTCCCGGGGACAGGGAAGGGTGGGTGAGCAGTTCTTC. It translates to CASSPSRGQGRVGEQFF.

The V and J genes are TRBV18 and TRBJ1-1; D ambiguous. Germline-derived CDR1 and CDR2 are KGHSH and LQKENI. The V and J ends lost 6 bases and 4 bases respectively, with 18 bases between them. The CDR3 is 15 amino acids. The CDR3 nucleotides read TGTGCCAGCTCCCCCGGAGAAGTAGGGCCCACTGAAGCTTTCTTT. The encoded protein is CASSPGEVGPTEAFF.

V and J are TRBV4-1 and TRBJ1-2; maybe TRBD1 (6 bases). The V gene's germline CDR1 is MGHRA and CDR2 YSYEKL. The CDR3 is 15 residues long. Deletions cut 4 bases from V and 8 bases from J, with 20 bases between. CDR3 loop: CASSPSPTGNRGYTF. CDR3 DNA sequence: TGCGCCAGCAGCCCGTCGCCGACAGGCAATCGGGGCTACACCTTC.